A single sample is the source of the 19 T cell receptor beta chains below, sequenced in a study of CD8+ T cells in alopecia areata (dated by TCRdb to the late 2010s). What the treatment or condition label conveys for this sample: oral pan-JAK inhibitor, 5-10 mg twice daily. The library was prepared using the immunoSEQ multiplex PCR assay. For TCR sequencing, RNA was extracted from every sample and reverse transcribed into cDNA to serve as template. The source is immuneACCESS, and TCRdb retained only in-frame sequences with V and J called. Part of the clones is not carried over; for the studies checked, unresolved V genes explain less than half of this, and the remainder is unexplained. The sample contains fewer than 250,000 clones, around two fifths of them found a single time. The top ten hold roughly 0.45% of the sample. The starting material was CD4+ T cells sorted from blood, obtained between weeks 30 and 35, from a patient treated with tofacitinib. The receptor source for this set is a human donor with alopecia areata.

This clone was detected only a few times. V usage is TRBV18 and J usage is TRBJ1-6, with 10 bases that match TRBD1. Trimming at V came to 1 base and at J to 14 bases, leaving 11 bases not matched to a gene. The CDR3 has 16 residues. Germline loops: CDR1 KGHSH, CDR2 LQKENI. For the CDR3, the DNA is TGTGCCAGCTCACCACAGACCGGGACAGGGGCCTCCACCCTCCACTTT. This sequence encodes CASSPQTGTGASTLHF.

The chain couples TRBV5-1 to TRBJ1-1; a possible D gene is TRBD1 (6 bases). CDR3 length: 15 residues. Per germline, CDR1 SGHRS and CDR2 YFSETQ. With 4 bases removed from V and 0 bases from J, the gap between germline ends came to 13 bases. The CDR3 loop reads CASSGTGTVNTEAFF. CDR3 DNA sequence: TGCGCCAGCAGCGGAACAGGGACGGTGAACACTGAAGCTTTCTTT.

This clone was seen more than once but under ten times. The chain combines TRBV27 with TRBJ2-7; TRBD2 agrees at 9 bases. J gave up 2 bases and V 5 bases, and 7 bases lay outside the gene matches. CDR1 is MNHEY, CDR2 SMNVEV, per germline (reference sequence). The length of the CDR3 is 15 residues. CDR3 protein: CASSLRLAETYEQYF. The DNA of the CDR3 is TGTGCCAGCAGTCTCAGACTAGCGGAAACCTACGAGCAGTACTTC.

This clone was picked up a small number of times. The genes are TRBV29-1 and TRBJ1-5; TRBD1 is a possible D gene (6 bases). Germline V gene lookup returns CDR1 SQVTM and CDR2 ANQGSEA. The ends were cut back, 8 bases at V and 6 bases at J, with 14 bases in the middle. The CDR3 runs to 12 residues. The chain's CDR3 is CSYPVGGQPQHF. The DNA of the CDR3 is TGCAGCTACCCGGTAGGGGGTCAGCCCCAGCATTTT.

This clone appeared once. This chain joins TRBV5-1 and TRBJ2-1; 8 bases agree with TRBD2. The CDR3 has 16 amino acids. CDR1 and CDR2 (germline): SGHRS, YFSETQ. Germline trimming cut 0 bases from V and 2 bases from J; bases unmatched to any gene: 4. CDR3 DNA: TGCGCCAGCAGCTTGGGAGGCGGGAGGACCTACAATGAGCAGTTCTTC. Translating gives CASSLGGGRTYNEQFF.

This chain links TRBV25-1 with TRBJ1-6; D call uncertain. The V gene's germline CDR1 is MGHDK and CDR2 SYGVNS. There are 14 residues in the CDR3. Trimming shortened V by 0 bases and J by 5 bases, and 5 bases separated the two germline ends. CDR3 loop: CASSEYLDNSPLHF. CDR3 in DNA: TGTGCCAGCAGTGAATATTTGGATAATTCACCCCTCCACTTT.

This clone has only one observation. The V call is TRBV29-1, the J call TRBJ2-2; D unclear. With 4 bases removed from V and 4 bases from J, the gap between germline ends came to 10 bases. The CDR3 runs to 13 residues. Germline loops: CDR1 SQVTM, CDR2 ANQGSEA. The CDR3 sequence: CSVGWSATGELFF. CDR3 nucleotide sequence: TGCAGCGTTGGTTGGAGCGCCACCGGGGAGCTGTTTTTT.

The chain employs TRBV15 and TRBJ1-1, with a tentative D call TRBD1 (5 bases). The CDR3 covers 18 residues. V dropped 0 bases and J dropped 5 bases, with 22 bases sitting between them. Germline V gene lookup returns CDR1 LNHNV and CDR2 YYDKDF (reference sequence). The CDR3 sequence: CATSRDSAIRGRRTEAFF. The CDR3 DNA is TGTGCCACCAGCAGAGATTCGGCAATTAGGGGCCGAAGAACTGAAGCTTTCTTT.

This chain uses TRBV25-1 with TRBJ1-2, with a weak D call TRBD1 (5 bases). This CDR3 comprises 13 residues. CDR1 is MGHDK and CDR2 is SYGVNS in the germline V gene. V was shortened by 6 bases and J by 8 bases, with 16 bases between the two germline ends. CDR3: CASRGGQGGGYTF. The CDR3 region has the DNA TGTGCCAGCAGAGGCGGTCAGGGCGGGGGCTACACCTTC.

This clone was detected a few times. This chain links TRBV27 with TRBJ2-5; no clear D gene. The CDR3 totals 15 residues. Germline CDR1 is MNHEY and CDR2 is SMNVEV (reference sequence). Trimming shortened V by 5 bases and J by 5 bases, and 18 bases separated the two germline ends. CDR3 region: CASSPTPGPEETQYF. The CDR3 nucleotides are TGTGCCAGCAGTCCCACCCCCGGGCCTGAGGAGACCCAGTACTTC.

This clone occurred once. V is TRBV6-5 and J is TRBJ1-2; 10 positions agree with TRBD1. The J segment lost 3 bases and the V segment lost 5 bases, leaving 6 bases of the junction unmatched. The CDR3 runs 15 residues. Germline lookup yields CDR1 MNHEY and CDR2 SVGAGI. CDR3 sequence (DNA): TGTGCCAGCAGTACCAAGACAGGGGGCGACTATGGCTACACCTTC. Its translation is CASSTKTGGDYGYTF.

The rearrangement joins TRBV27 to TRBJ1-2, with 8 positions matching TRBD1. Germline CDR1 reads MNHEY; CDR2 reads SMNVEV (reference sequence). The ends lost 6 bases at V and 6 bases at J; junction bases unmatched: 3. This CDR3 is 12 amino acids long. CDR3 coding DNA: TGTGCCAGCAGGGGACAGGTTGATGGCTACACCTTC. Protein product: CASRGQVDGYTF.

The chain employs TRBV10-3 and TRBJ2-7, with D perhaps TRBD1 (6 bases). CDR3 length: 12 amino acids. V dropped 5 bases and J dropped 4 bases, with 9 bases sitting between them. Germline V gives CDR1 ENHRY, CDR2 SYGVKD. The CDR3 loop reads CAISFTGYEQYF. DNA for the CDR3: TGTGCCATCAGTTTTACAGGGTACGAGCAGTACTTC.

This clone was seen only a few times. This chain links TRBV5-6 with TRBJ2-7; 10 bases line up with TRBD2. CDR3 length: 17 amino acids. Germline CDR1 and CDR2: SGHDT and YYEEEE. Trimming cost V 6 bases and J 2 bases; bases outside gene matches: 14. CDR3 sequence: CASTRPNLAGDTYEQYF. The CDR3 region has the DNA TGTGCCAGCACCCGACCCAACCTAGCGGGAGACACCTACGAGCAGTACTTC.

This clone occurred a few times. The chain couples TRBV9 to TRBJ2-5, with TRBD1 matching over 7 bases. Germline CDR1 reads SGDLS; CDR2 reads YYNGEE. There are 13 residues in the CDR3. Trimming cost V 2 bases and J 4 bases; bases outside gene matches: 2. The CDR3 sequence is CASSVGQLETQYF. As DNA, the CDR3 is TGTGCCAGCAGCGTGGGACAGCTAGAGACCCAGTACTTC.

V usage is TRBV9 and J usage is TRBJ2-7, with D maybe TRBD2 (7 bases). V was cut by 0 bases and J by 3 bases, with 19 bases left in between. Germline CDR1 reads SGDLS; CDR2 reads YYNGEE. This CDR3 region has 17 residues. The CDR3 protein is CASSVGPSRGGLYEQYF. CDR3 DNA: TGTGCCAGCAGCGTAGGTCCCTCGAGGGGGGGGCTCTACGAGCAGTACTTC.

V is TRBV5-1 and J is TRBJ2-1; D is perhaps TRBD2 (6 bases). The CDR3 length is 16 residues. V was clipped by 0 bases and J by 0 bases, with 10 bases between them. Germline V gene data show CDR1 as SGHRS and CDR2 as YFSETQ. CDR3 in amino acids: CASSLEAGRSYNEQFF. Written as DNA, the CDR3 is TGCGCCAGCAGCTTGGAGGCGGGGCGCTCCTACAATGAGCAGTTCTTC.

The rearrangement joins TRBV21-1 to TRBJ1-1. TRBV21-1 is a recognized pseudogene. This CDR3 is 20 amino acids long. CDR3 nucleotides: TGTGCCAGCAGCAAAGGGCGACCGGTGGTCACGGGGGAGATAAACACTGAAGCTTTCTTT. It specifies CASSKGRPVVTGEINTEAFF.

The genes are TRBV14 and TRBJ2-1, with unresolved D. CDR1 SGHDN and CDR2 FVKESK come from the germline V gene. The CDR3 contains 13 residues. Trimming removed 1 base at V and 9 bases at J, with 10 bases between. The CDR3 DNA reads as TGTGCCAGCAGCCAAGTAAAAGTCGGTGAGCAGTTCTTC. It is translated as CASSQVKVGEQFF.